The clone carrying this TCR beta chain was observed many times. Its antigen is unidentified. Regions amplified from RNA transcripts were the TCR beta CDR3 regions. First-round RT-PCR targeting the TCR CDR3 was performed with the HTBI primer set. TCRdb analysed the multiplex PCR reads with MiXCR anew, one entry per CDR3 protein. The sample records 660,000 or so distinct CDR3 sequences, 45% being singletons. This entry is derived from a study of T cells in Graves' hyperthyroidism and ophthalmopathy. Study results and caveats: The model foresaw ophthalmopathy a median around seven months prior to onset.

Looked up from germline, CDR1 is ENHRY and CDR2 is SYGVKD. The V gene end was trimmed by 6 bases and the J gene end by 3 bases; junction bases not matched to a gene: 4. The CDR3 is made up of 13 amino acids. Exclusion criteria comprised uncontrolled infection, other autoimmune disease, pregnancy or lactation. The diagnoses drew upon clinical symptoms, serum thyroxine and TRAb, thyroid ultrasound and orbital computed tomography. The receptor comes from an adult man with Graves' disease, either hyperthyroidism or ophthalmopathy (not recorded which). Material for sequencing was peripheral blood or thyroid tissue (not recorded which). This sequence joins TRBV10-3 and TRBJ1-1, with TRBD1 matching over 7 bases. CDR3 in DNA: TGTGCCATCAGACCAACAGGGGACACTGAAGCTTTCTTT. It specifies CAIRPTGDTEAFF.